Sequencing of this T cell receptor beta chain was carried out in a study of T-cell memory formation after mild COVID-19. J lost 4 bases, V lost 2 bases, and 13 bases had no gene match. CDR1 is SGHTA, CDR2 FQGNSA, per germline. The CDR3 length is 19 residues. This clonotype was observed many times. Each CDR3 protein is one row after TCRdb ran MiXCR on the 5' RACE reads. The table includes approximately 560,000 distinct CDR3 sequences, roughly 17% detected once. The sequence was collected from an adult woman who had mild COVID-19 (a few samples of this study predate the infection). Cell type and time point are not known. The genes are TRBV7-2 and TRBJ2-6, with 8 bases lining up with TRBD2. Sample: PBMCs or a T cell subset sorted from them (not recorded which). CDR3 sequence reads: CASSLTRKRGLDGANVLTF. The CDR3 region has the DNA TGTGCCAGCAGCTTAACCCGGAAGCGGGGGTTAGACGGGGCCAACGTCCTGACTTTC.